Each of the 16 T cell receptor beta chains below was sequenced from the same sample in a study of blood T cell repertoires in COVID-19. The data were produced by immunoSEQ multiplex PCR, yet TCRdb's version contains in-frame clones alone and is incomplete. This sample has approximately 200,000 clones; around 90% occur once, and the top ten carry approximately 1.1%. The sample consisted of PBMCs or T cells enriched from blood (not recorded which). These TCRs come from a man aged 25 to 40 who had recovered from COVID-19.

V and J are TRBV28 and TRBJ2-7; TRBD2 aligns across 9 bases. The CDR3 runs 15 residues. The ends lost 3 bases at V and 1 base at J; junction bases unmatched: 4. CDR1 MDHEN and CDR2 SYDVKM come from the germline V gene. In nucleotides, the CDR3 is TGTGCCAGCAGTTTCTCCACTAGCGGGTCCTACGAGCAGTACTTC. Encoded protein: CASSFSTSGSYEQYF.

The V and J genes are TRBV19 and TRBJ1-1, with D possibly matching TRBD1 (5 bases). Trimming pared 7 bases from V and 1 base from J, leaving 7 bases between. There are 12 residues in the CDR3. Germline CDR1 is LNHDA and CDR2 is SQIVND (reference sequence). The CDR3 DNA reads as TGTGCCAGTAAGGACACGAACACTGAAGCTTTCTTT. Its protein product is CASKDTNTEAFF.

The chain has TRBV4-1 and TRBJ2-7; D is perhaps TRBD2 (6 bases). Germline CDR1 MGHRA, CDR2 YSYEKL. Between the trimmed V and J ends, which lost 0 bases and 3 bases, there was a span of 18 bases. The CDR3 spans 17 residues. The chain's CDR3 is CASSQDIRLALNYEQYF. DNA for the CDR3: TGCGCCAGCAGCCAAGACATCCGGCTAGCGCTTAACTACGAGCAGTACTTC.

This chain uses TRBV10-3 with TRBJ2-3; TRBD2 aligns across 12 bases. The J segment lost 3 bases and the V segment lost 4 bases, leaving 2 bases of the junction unmatched. The CDR3 runs to 15 residues. Germline CDR1 is ENHRY and CDR2 is SYGVKD. In DNA, the CDR3 is TGTGCCATCAGTGCTGGACTAGCGGGAACAGATACGCAGTATTTT. The encoded protein is CAISAGLAGTDTQYF.

The chain joins TRBV6-5 to TRBJ2-5, with D unresolved. Germline V CDR1 and CDR2: MNHEY, SVGAGI. This CDR3 has 16 amino acids. V gave up 0 bases and J gave up 2 bases, with 13 bases separating them. The DNA of the CDR3 is TGTGCCAGCAGTTACTCCCCGCAGGTCGGTCAAGAGACCCAGTACTTC. Its protein is CASSYSPQVGQETQYF.

The J gene is TRBJ1-2, the V gene TRBV3-1 (or the pseudogene TRBV3-2), with 8 bases fitting TRBD1. Germline CDR1 is LGHDT and CDR2 is YNNKEL (reference sequence). The CDR3 runs 13 residues. V lost 4 bases to trimming and J lost 5 bases; unmatched junction nucleotides: 3. The CDR3 bases are TGTGCCAGCAGCCCACAGGGGGGATATGGCTACACCTTC. Translation: CASSPQGGYGYTF.

The chain employs TRBV7-9 and TRBJ1-6; D may be TRBD1 (5 bases). The CDR3 is 14 residues long. V lost 5 bases to trimming and J lost 8 bases, with 13 bases between them. Germline V gene lookup returns CDR1 SEHNR and CDR2 FQNEAQ (reference sequence). As DNA, the CDR3 is TGTGCCAGCAGCCTAACAGGTGTCGATTCACCCCTCCACTTT. Translating gives CASSLTGVDSPLHF.

The V and J genes are TRBV19 and TRBJ2-5; no definite D call. CDR1 and CDR2 from the germline V gene are LNHDA and SQIVND (reference sequence). Trimming shortened V by 5 bases and J by 1 base, and 8 bases separated the two germline ends. The CDR3 is 13 amino acids. CDR3 region: CASSWQIQETQYF. The CDR3 coding sequence is TGTGCCAGTAGTTGGCAGATCCAAGAGACCCAGTACTTC.

V and J are TRBV10-2 and TRBJ1-6, with 8 bases matching TRBD1. The length of the CDR3 is 15 residues. Germline CDR1 reads WSHSY; CDR2 reads SAAADI. The J segment lost 3 bases and the V segment lost 2 bases, leaving 0 bases of the junction unmatched. CDR3 sequence: CASSEGTGYNSPLHF. The CDR3 nucleotides are TGCGCCAGCAGTGAGGGGACAGGCTATAATTCACCCCTCCACTTT.

The gene calls are TRBV19 and TRBJ2-5; D gene unclear. The CDR3 loop spans 11 amino acids. Germline V gene sequence: CDR1 LNHDA, CDR2 SQIVND (reference sequence). V was pared by 3 bases and J by 3 bases, with 2 bases between. CDR3: CASSIEETQYF. The DNA for the CDR3 is TGTGCCAGTAGTATCGAAGAGACCCAGTACTTC.

This chain's CDR3 is CASSPRSTGELFF. The DNA for the CDR3 is TGTGCCAGCAGCCCTAGATCCACCGGGGAGCTGTTTTTT. The chain carries TRBV12-3 or TRBV12-4 and TRBJ2-2, with D unclear. There are 13 residues in the CDR3. Trimming removed 6 bases at V and 4 bases at J, with 9 bases between.

This clone has only a few counts. The genes are TRBV7-2 and TRBJ1-1; TRBD1 is a possible D gene (6 bases). The V and J ends lost 1 base and 1 base respectively, with 10 bases between them. This CDR3 comprises 15 residues. Per the germline V gene, CDR1 is SGHTA and CDR2 is FQGNSA. The CDR3: CASSLVRTANTEAFF. The CDR3, as DNA: TGTGCCAGCAGCTTAGTCCGGACAGCGAACACTGAAGCTTTCTTT.

The chain uses TRBV19 and TRBJ1-5, with D perhaps TRBD1 (6 bases). V dropped 7 bases and J dropped 2 bases, with 18 bases sitting between them. The V gene's germline CDR1 is LNHDA and CDR2 SQIVND (reference sequence). CDR3 size: 16 residues. CDR3: CASNNYRVSGNQPQHF. CDR3 sequence (DNA): TGTGCCAGTAATAACTACAGGGTTTCGGGCAATCAGCCCCAGCATTTT.

As concerns this clone: The junction departs from the called germline gene at one end, perhaps through a read error. The chain combines TRBV6-2 or TRBV6-3 with TRBJ2-3, with 8 bases that match TRBD2. The CDR3 sequence is 14 residues long. The germline gives CDR1 MNHEY, CDR2 SVGEGT. CDR3 DNA sequence: TGTGCCATCAGTCGGGGGGGGAACACAGATACGCAGTATTTT. Encoded protein: CAISRGGNTDTQYF.

The V gene is TRBV11-2, the J gene TRBJ1-2, with 7 bases matching TRBD1. Germline V lookup: CDR1 SGHAT, CDR2 FQNNGV. The CDR3 is made up of 15 amino acids. V lost 0 bases and J lost 7; bases outside the gene matches: 8. CDR3 sequence: CASSLDPGTASGYTF. The CDR3 nucleotides read TGTGCCAGCAGCTTAGATCCGGGGACAGCCAGTGGCTACACCTTC.

This clone was detected only once. V gene TRBV5-1 combines with J gene TRBJ2-3; TRBD2 matches at 9 bases. Per the germline V gene, CDR1 is SGHRS and CDR2 is YFSETQ. V shed 0 bases and J 2 bases; nucleotides not matched to a gene: 16. There are 20 residues in the CDR3. CDR3 bases: TGCGCCAGCAGCTTGGGAGCTAGCGGGGCCACCAGAATTTACACAGATACGCAGTATTTT. It yields the protein CASSLGASGATRIYTDTQYF.